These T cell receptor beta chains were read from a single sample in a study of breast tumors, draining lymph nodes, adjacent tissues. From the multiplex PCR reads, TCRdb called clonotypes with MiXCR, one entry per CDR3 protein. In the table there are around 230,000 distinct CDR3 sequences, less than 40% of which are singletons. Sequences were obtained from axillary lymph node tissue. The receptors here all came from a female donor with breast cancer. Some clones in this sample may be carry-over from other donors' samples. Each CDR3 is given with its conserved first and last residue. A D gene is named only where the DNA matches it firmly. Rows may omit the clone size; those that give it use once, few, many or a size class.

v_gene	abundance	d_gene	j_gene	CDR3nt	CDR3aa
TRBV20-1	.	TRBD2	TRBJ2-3	TGCAGTGCTAGAGATCCTAGCGGCCTTTTAAATGAGCAGTATTTT	CSARDPSGLLNEQYF
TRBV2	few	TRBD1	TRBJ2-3	TGTGCCAGCAGATTACAGGGGTTCAACAATGAGCAGTATTTT	CASRLQGFNNEQYF
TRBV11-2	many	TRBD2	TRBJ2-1	TGTGCCAGCAGCTTAGGACGGGAGGGGTACAATGAGCAGTTCTTC	CASSLGREGYNEQFF
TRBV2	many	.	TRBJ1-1	TGTGCCAGCAGCGACATGATAGGCAGGGCCCCTGAAGCTTTCTTT	CASSDMIGRAPEAFF
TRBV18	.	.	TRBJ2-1	TGTGCCAGCTCACCAGTTACTAGCCCCAATGAGCAGTTCTTC	CASSPVTSPNEQFF
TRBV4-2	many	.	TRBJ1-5	TGTGCCAGCAGCCAAGTCGTTAGCAATCAGCCCCAGCATTTT	CASSQVVSNQPQHF
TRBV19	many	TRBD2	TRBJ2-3	TGTGCCAGTAGTATTCGGGCTAGCGGGAGCACAGATACGCAGTATTTT	CASSIRASGSTDTQYF
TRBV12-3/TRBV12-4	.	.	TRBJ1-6	TGTGCCAGCAGTTTGAGTCAGGAGGGCAATTCACCCCTCCACTTT	CASSLSQEGNSPLHF
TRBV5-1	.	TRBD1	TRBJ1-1	TGCGCCAGCAGCTCCTCGGACAGGGTTGAAGCTTTCTTT	CASSSSDRVEAFF
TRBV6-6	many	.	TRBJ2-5	TGTGCCAGCAGTCACCGGTCAGGGGTGCCTAACCAAGAGACCCAGTACTTC	CASSHRSGVPNQETQYF
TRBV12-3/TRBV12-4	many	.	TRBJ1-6	TGTGCCAGCAGTTTTAGCCCGGCGGCTAATTCACCCCTCCACTTT	CASSFSPAANSPLHF
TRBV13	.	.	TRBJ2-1	TGTGCCAGCAGTTGGCGTCGGGGAAGCTCCTACAATGAGCAGTTCTTC	CASSWRRGSSYNEQFF
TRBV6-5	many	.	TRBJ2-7	TGTGCCAGCAGTGCCAACCGGGACGGTGGACCCTACGAGCAGTACTTC	CASSANRDGGPYEQYF
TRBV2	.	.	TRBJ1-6	TGTGCCAGCAAGTTCGAGGGGGAACTCCACAATTCACCCCTCCACTTC	CASKFEGELHNSPLHF
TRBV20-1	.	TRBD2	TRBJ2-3	TGCAGTGCTACAGGGGAGCTAGCGGGAGCCACAGATACGCAGTATTTT	CSATGELAGATDTQYF
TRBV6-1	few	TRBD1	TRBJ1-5	TGTGCCAGCAGTGAAGCGTTAGGACAGGACCCTTATAGCAATCAGCCCCAGCATTTT	CASSEALGQDPYSNQPQHF
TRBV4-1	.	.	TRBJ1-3	TGCGCCAGCAGCCTCGGGACAATCTCTGGAAACACCATATATTTT	CASSLGTISGNTIYF
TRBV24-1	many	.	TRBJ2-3	TGTGCCACCAGTGATCCGGGCTGGGAGGCAACGTACACAGATACGCAGTATTTT	CATSDPGWEATYTDTQYF
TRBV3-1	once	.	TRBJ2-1	TGTGCCAGCAGCCTTCGCTTCTACAATGAGCAGTTCTTC	CASSLRFYNEQFF
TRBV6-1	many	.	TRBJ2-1	TGTGCCAGCAGCGACATGGGTCCCTACAATGAGCAGTTCTTC	CASSDMGPYNEQFF
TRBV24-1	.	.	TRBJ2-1	TGTGCCACCGGTGAATGGGACAATGAGCAGTTCTTC	CATGEWDNEQFF
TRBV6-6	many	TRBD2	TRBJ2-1	TGTGCCAGCAGTTACGCTAGCGGGAGCTCCTACAATGAGCAGTTCTTC	CASSYASGSSYNEQFF